This entry is about one T cell receptor beta chain. The antigen remains unidentified. One end of the junction does not line up with germline, which may come from a read error. Vbeta (60) and Jbeta (13) primers were used in the PCR. Sequencing used immunoSEQ multiplex PCR; TCRdb keeps in-frame clones, though not all of them. The sample yields roughly 100,000 clones, 65% to 85% seen once. This sample is part of a study of cytomegalovirus exposure and HLA in healthy donors. Study findings and constraints: Later on, an analysis showed TCR association rates differing by HLA locus, with DRB1 the most and HLA-C the fewest. In a later analysis, TCR beta V- and J-gene trimming showed a link to a missense DCLRE1C variant. Most of the TCR beta V segments (in an earlier analysis) were productive either about 87% or about 30% of the time.

Germline lookup yields CDR1 SSHAT and CDR2 FNYEAQ (reference sequence). CDR3 length: 13 amino acids. The specimen sequenced was PBMCs. V and J are TRBV7-7 and TRBJ2-7, with 10 nucleotides matching TRBD2. The sequence came from a man in his fifties or sixties in good health and CMV-seropositive. CDR3 nucleotide sequence: TGTGCCAGCAGCCTAGCGGGAGAATACGAGCAGTACTTC. Its translation is CASSLAGEYEQYF.